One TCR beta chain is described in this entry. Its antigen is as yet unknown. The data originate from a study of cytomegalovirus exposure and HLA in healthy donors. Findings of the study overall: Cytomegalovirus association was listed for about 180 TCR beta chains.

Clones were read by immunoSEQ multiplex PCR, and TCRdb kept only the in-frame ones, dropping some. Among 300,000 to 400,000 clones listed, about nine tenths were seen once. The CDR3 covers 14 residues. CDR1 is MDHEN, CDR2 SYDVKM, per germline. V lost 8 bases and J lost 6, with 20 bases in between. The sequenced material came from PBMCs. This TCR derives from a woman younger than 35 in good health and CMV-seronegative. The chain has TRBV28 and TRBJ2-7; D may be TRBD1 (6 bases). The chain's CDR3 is CASRLIQGSGEQYF. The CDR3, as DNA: TGTGCCAGCCGACTAATACAGGGTTCGGGCGAGCAGTACTTC.